The next 6 T cell receptor beta chains were all read from a single sample in a study of T cell repertoires in cytomegalovirus infection. Their antigens are not known. TCRdb ran MiXCR on the reads and lists one entry per CDR3 protein. Altogether hundreds of thousands of distinct CDR3 sequences are present, around 32% being singletons, with the ten largest covering around 15%. The starting material was cultured CD8+ T cells from PBMCs, obtained from culture after CMV antigen stimulation. The receptors were gathered from a human donor in good health (CMV status not recorded). Some clones in this sample may be carry-over from other donors' samples.

The chain couples TRBV4-1 to TRBJ2-5, with TRBD2 identical over 11 bases. The V and J ends lost 4 bases and 0 bases, in that order; junction bases with no gene match: 4. Germline values: CDR1 MGHRA, CDR2 YSYEKL. There are 16 residues in the CDR3. For the CDR3, the DNA is TGCGCCAGCAGCCGCCCACTAGCGGGGGACCAAGAGACCCAGTACTTC. This gives the protein CASSRPLAGDQETQYF.

The rearrangement links TRBV11-2 to TRBJ2-2; 9 bases match TRBD1. Germline lookup yields CDR1 SGHAT and CDR2 FQNNGV. Trimming removed 5 bases from V and 3 bases from J; junction bases left unmatched: 7. The CDR3 contains 16 residues. CDR3 sequence: CASSLDRGWDTGELFF. The CDR3 nucleotides are TGTGCCAGCAGCCTGGACAGGGGTTGGGACACCGGGGAGCTGTTTTTT. The full variable domain, completed using reference TRBV11-2 and TRBJ2-2, is EAGVAQSPRYKIIEKRQSVAFWCNPISGHATLYWYQQILGQGPKLLIQFQNNGVVDDSQLPKDRFSAERLKGVDSTLKIQPAKLEDSAVYLCASSLDRGWDTGELFFGEGSRLTVL.

The V call is TRBV27, the J call TRBJ2-4; 9 positions agree with TRBD1. This CDR3 spans 15 amino acids. V lost 5 bases, J lost 3 bases, and 5 bases stayed unmatched. CDR1 is MNHEY, CDR2 SMNVEV, per germline (reference sequence). The CDR3 coding sequence is TGTGCCAGCAGTCCCCGACAGGGGGGCAAAAACATTCAGTACTTC. This gives the protein CASSPRQGGKNIQYF.

This clonotype was detected only a few times. The chain uses TRBV15 and TRBJ2-7; D is perhaps TRBD2 (6 bases). Germline V gene sequence: CDR1 LNHNV, CDR2 YYDKDF (reference sequence). This CDR3 has 19 amino acids. Trimming shortened V by 0 bases and J by 3 bases, and 24 bases separated the two germline ends. The CDR3 region has the DNA TGTGCCACCAGCAGAGATCAGGTGGATGAGCACAGCGGGTACTACGAGCAGTACTTC. It encodes CATSRDQVDEHSGYYEQYF.

This clonotype has a handful of counts. V gene TRBV7-2 combines with J gene TRBJ2-3; 12 bases align to TRBD2. J lost 3 bases, V lost 0 bases, and 10 bases had no gene match. Germline V gene sequence: CDR1 SGHTA, CDR2 FQGNSA. CDR3 size: 19 residues. CDR3 region: CASSLARLAGGPGTDTQYF. The CDR3 DNA follows: TGTGCCAGCAGCTTAGCGCGTCTAGCGGGGGGGCCGGGGACAGATACGCAGTATTTT.

The V call is TRBV7-6, the J call TRBJ2-2; no firm D call. The germline gives CDR1 SGHVS, CDR2 FNYEAQ. CDR3 length: 13 residues. CDR3 bases: TGTGCTTCTGTGTCTGGTAGCACCGGGGAGCTGTTTTTT. Translating gives CASVSGSTGELFF.